The 30 T cell receptor beta chains below all came from one sample that was sequenced in a study of cytomegalovirus exposure and HLA in healthy donors (dated by TCRdb to about 2017). Library preparation employed the immunoSEQ multiplex PCR assay. For the multiplex PCR, a mixture combining 60 forward primers for TCR Vbeta segments and 13 reverse primers for TCR Jbeta segments was used. What TCRdb holds here is the immuneACCESS table cut down to in-frame rearrangements. Part of the clones is not present; checked against another copy, under half of the missing clones reflect an unresolved V gene, and the others are unexplained. The sample's own table lists 65,000 to 90,000 clones. Clones ranked in the top ten supply 2.7% of the sample. The sample was PBMCs. Source of these receptors: a man aged 35 to 55 in good health and CMV-seronegative.

The genes are TRBV10-3 and TRBJ2-3; D remains unclear. Trimming removed 2 bases at V and 2 bases at J, with 8 bases between. Germline V gives CDR1 ENHRY, CDR2 SYGVKD. CDR3 size: 14 residues. The CDR3 region is CAISENQITDTQYF. The CDR3 region has the DNA TGTGCCATCAGTGAGAACCAGATCACAGATACGCAGTATTTT.

The chain employs TRBV5-6 and TRBJ1-1; 8 bases match TRBD1. Germline CDR1 and CDR2: SGHDT and YYEEEE. This CDR3 has 18 amino acids. The V and J ends lost 0 bases and 3 bases, in that order; junction bases with no gene match: 13. The CDR3 reads CASSLDSRGHNEDTEAFF. In nucleotides, the CDR3 is TGTGCCAGCAGCTTGGATAGCAGGGGGCATAATGAGGACACTGAAGCTTTCTTT.

The chain combines TRBV6-5 with TRBJ2-7; TRBD1 agrees at 7 bases. V lost 4 bases and J lost 1; bases outside the gene matches: 7. The CDR3 runs 15 residues. Germline CDR1 is MNHEY and CDR2 is SVGAGI. CDR3 sequence: CASSSHRDRSYEQYF. The CDR3 DNA reads TGTGCCAGCAGTTCCCACCGGGACAGATCCTACGAGCAGTACTTC.

The V and J genes are TRBV9 and TRBJ2-7; the D is unclear. V was trimmed by 0 bases and J by 6 bases, leaving 13 bases between them. The CDR3 loop spans 14 amino acids. From germline, CDR1 is SGDLS and CDR2 YYNGEE. The CDR3 DNA is TGTGCCAGCAGCGTAGCTCAGGAACCCATCGAGCAGTACTTC. The encoded protein is CASSVAQEPIEQYF.

The chain combines TRBV29-1 with TRBJ1-5; 9 nucleotides agree with TRBD1. This CDR3 comprises 13 residues. V shed 6 bases and J 1 base; nucleotides not matched to a gene: 1. Germline V gives CDR1 SQVTM, CDR2 ANQGSEA. The CDR3, as DNA: TGCAGCGTGACAGGGGGGAGCAATCAGCCCCAGCATTTT. Residues: CSVTGGSNQPQHF.

This rearrangement joins TRBV13 to TRBJ2-3, with 9 bases that match TRBD1. The CDR3 has 16 amino acids. The germline CDR1 and CDR2 sequences are PRHDT and FYEKMQ (reference sequence). The junction had 2 bases not matched to a gene; V was cut back by 1 base and J by 0 bases. The DNA of the CDR3 is TGTGCCAGCAGCTTAGCCGGGACAGGGAGCACAGATACGCAGTATTTT. Encoded protein: CASSLAGTGSTDTQYF.

This sequence joins TRBV7-9 and TRBJ1-4; TRBD1 aligns across 11 bases. The length of the CDR3 is 12 residues. Trimming removed 8 bases from V and 7 bases from J; junction bases left unmatched: 0. CDR1 is SEHNR, CDR2 FQNEAQ, per germline (reference sequence). The CDR3 DNA reads TGTGCCAGCGGACAGGGGGCTGAAAAACTGTTTTTT. Translating gives CASGQGAEKLFF.

This chain uses TRBV7-8 with TRBJ2-7; D is unresolved. Trimming removed 1 base from V and 7 bases from J, with 11 bases in between. The CDR3 runs to 13 residues. Germline V gene data show CDR1 as SGHVS and CDR2 as FQNEAQ. In DNA, the CDR3 is TGTGCCAGCAGCTTAGTTGTGGGCCGGGAGCAGTACTTC. Translating it yields CASSLVVGREQYF.

The chain joins TRBV30 to TRBJ2-5; D is undetermined. With the DNA end fitting TRBJ2-7 better, the J assignment may be wrong. The CDR3 has 14 residues. CDR1 and CDR2 (germline): GTSNPN, SVGIG (reference sequence). CDR3 protein: CAWSVPSVPYEQYF. CDR3 sequence (DNA): TGTGCCTGGAGTGTACCGTCGGTTCCCTACGAGCAGTACTTC.

The V and J genes are TRBV30 and TRBJ2-7, with 8 bases aligning to TRBD1. The V gene's germline CDR1 is GTSNPN and CDR2 SVGIG (reference sequence). V lost 2 bases and J lost 5; bases outside the gene matches: 5. The CDR3 has 13 residues. For the CDR3, the DNA is TGTGCCTGGAGTCGGCAGGGGGCGGACGAGCAGTACTTC. It encodes CAWSRQGADEQYF.

The chain links TRBV19 to TRBJ1-2; 9 bases line up with TRBD1. Germline values: CDR1 LNHDA, CDR2 SQIVND (reference sequence). This CDR3 region has 14 residues. Losses at the gene ends were 3 bases for V and 8 bases for J; bases not matched to a gene: 7. CDR3 nucleotides: TGTGCCAGTAGTATGTGGACAGGGGAGAAGGGCTACACCTTC. Protein: CASSMWTGEKGYTF. Based on the CDR3 plus reference TRBV19 and TRBJ1-2, the full variable domain is DGGITQSPKYLFRKEGQNVTLSCEQNLNHDAMYWYRQDPGQGLRLIYYSQIVNDFQKGDIAEGYSVSREKKESFPLTVTSAQKNPTAFYLCASSMWTGEKGYTFGSGTRLTVV.

The genes are TRBV5-4 and TRBJ1-4, with D possibly being TRBD1 (5 bases). Germline V gives CDR1 SGHNT, CDR2 YYREEE (reference sequence). CDR3 length: 15 residues. The V end was cut by 3 bases, the J end by 5 bases, with 14 bases between. The CDR3 bases are TGTGCCAGCAGCTCCGAAGGGACTGCAAATGAAAAACTGTTTTTT. It yields the protein CASSSEGTANEKLFF. Supplemented by reference TRBV5-4 and TRBJ1-4, the full variable domain reads ETGVTQSPTHLIKTRGQQVTLRCSSQSGHNTVSWYQQALGQGPQFIFQYYREEENGRGNFPPRFSGLQFPNYSSELNVNALELDDSALYLCASSSEGTANEKLFFGSGTQLSVL.

This chain connects TRBV10-3 to TRBJ1-5, with 7 bases fitting TRBD1. CDR1 and CDR2 (germline): ENHRY, SYGVKD. The CDR3 spans 16 residues. Losses at the gene ends were 3 bases for V and 0 bases for J; bases not matched to a gene: 5. Here the CDR3 DNA reads TGTGCCATCAGTGACCCGACAGGGACTAGCAATCAGCCCCAGCATTTT. Its translation is CAISDPTGTSNQPQHF.

The rearrangement uses TRBV5-1 and TRBJ1-1; the match to TRBD1 covers 8 bases. The CDR3 extends over 12 amino acids. Germline-derived CDR1 and CDR2 are SGHRS and YFSETQ. Trimming removed 0 bases from V and 8 bases from J; junction bases left unmatched: 0. The CDR3 bases are TGCGCCAGCAGCTTGGGGACAGGGGAAGCTTTCTTT. Protein product: CASSLGTGEAFF.

This rearrangement joins TRBV7-8 to TRBJ1-5; D is uncertain. CDR3 length: 16 residues. V was pared by 1 base and J by 0 bases, with 10 bases between. Germline lookup yields CDR1 SGHVS and CDR2 FQNEAQ. The CDR3 loop reads CASSLGSGSSNQPQHF. As DNA, the CDR3 is TGTGCCAGCAGCTTAGGGTCAGGCTCTAGCAATCAGCCCCAGCATTTT.

The chain carries TRBV11-3 and TRBJ2-2; 9 nucleotides line up with TRBD2. The CDR3 consists of 14 residues. Germline loops: CDR1 SGHNT, CDR2 YENEEA. V was clipped by 6 bases and J by 5 bases; unmatched bases: 4. CDR3 DNA sequence: TGTGCCAGCAGTCGTCTAGCGGGGACCGGGGAGCTGTTTTTT. As protein: CASSRLAGTGELFF.

Note on this clone: This sample includes further DNA sequences coding for the same CDR3. The rearrangement links TRBV19 to TRBJ1-5; no clear D. Trimming took off 6 bases at V and 5 bases at J, with 8 bases between the two ends. The CDR3 runs to 12 residues. Germline-derived CDR1 and CDR2 are LNHDA and SQIVND (reference sequence). The CDR3 region is CASSLRDQPQHF. The CDR3 nucleotides read TGTGCCAGTAGCCTAAGAGATCAGCCCCAGCATTTT. Full variable domain (outside the CDR3, taken from reference TRBV19 and TRBJ1-5): DGGITQSPKYLFRKEGQNVTLSCEQNLNHDAMYWYRQDPGQGLRLIYYSQIVNDFQKGDIAEGYSVSREKKESFPLTVTSAQKNPTAFYLCASSLRDQPQHFGDGTRLSIL.

This rearrangement joins TRBV7-9 to TRBJ1-1; no reliable D call. CDR1 and CDR2 (germline): SEHNR, FQNEAQ (reference sequence). With 0 bases removed from V and 6 bases from J, the gap between germline ends came to 11 bases. CDR3 length: 14 residues. The CDR3 here is CASSLASVDSEAFF. CDR3 bases: TGTGCCAGCAGCTTAGCGAGTGTAGACTCTGAAGCTTTCTTT.

The chain combines TRBV6-5 with TRBJ1-6; tentatively, D is TRBD1 (5 bases). CDR3 length: 14 amino acids. V shed 2 bases and J shed 7 bases, with 9 bases lying between them. The germline V gene has CDR1 MNHEY and CDR2 SVGAGI. CDR3 protein: CASSYRGKNSPLHF. The CDR3 nucleotides read TGTGCCAGCAGTTACCGGGGGAAAAATTCACCCCTCCACTTT.

Written as DNA, the CDR3 is TGCGCCAGCAGCTTTGGGACAGGCCCGTTGATGTACGAGCAGTACTTC. Its translation is CASSFGTGPLMYEQYF. The V gene is TRBV5-1, the J gene TRBJ2-7; 8 bases map to TRBD1. The CDR3 runs to 16 residues. Trimming took 2 bases from V and 4 from J; bases not matched to a gene: 11. CDR1 and CDR2 (germline): SGHRS, YFSETQ. The variable domain in full, with the rest retrieved from reference TRBV5-1 and TRBJ2-7, is KAGVTQTPRYLIKTRGQQVTLSCSPISGHRSVSWYQQTPGQGLQFLFEYFSETQRNKGNFPGRFSGRQFSNSRSEMNVSTLELGDSALYLCASSFGTGPLMYEQYFGPGTRLTVT.

The V call is TRBV29-1, the J call TRBJ1-1; TRBD1 is a possible D gene (5 bases). Germline values: CDR1 SQVTM, CDR2 ANQGSEA. Trimming removed 1 base at V and 11 bases at J, with 11 bases between. The CDR3 totals 11 residues. CDR3 sequence: CSVEVGGGAFF. The CDR3 nucleotides read TGCAGCGTTGAAGTTGGCGGGGGGGCTTTCTTT.

The chain combines TRBV5-1 with TRBJ2-3, with unresolved D. Germline CDR1 reads SGHRS; CDR2 reads YFSETQ. This CDR3 comprises 15 residues. The germline V and J ends were trimmed by 0 bases and 3 bases, with 11 bases remaining between them. The CDR3 spells CASSLDVAETDTQYF. CDR3 sequence (DNA): TGCGCCAGCAGCTTGGACGTAGCTGAGACAGATACGCAGTATTTT.

As for this clone: The same CDR3 can be traced to other DNA sequences in this sample. This rearrangement joins TRBV5-1 to TRBJ2-7; D unresolved. This CDR3 is 13 amino acids long. The V end lost 0 bases, the J end lost 1 base, and 5 bases lay between the germline ends. The germline V gene encodes CDR1 SGHRS and CDR2 YFSETQ. CDR3 DNA: TGCGCCAGCAGCTTGGACAGATCCTACGAGCAGTACTTC. It yields the protein CASSLDRSYEQYF.

The rearrangement links TRBV7-2 to TRBJ1-6; D is ambiguous. The CDR3 has 12 amino acids. Germline V gene lookup returns CDR1 SGHTA and CDR2 FQGNSA. V was trimmed by 5 bases and J by 4 bases, leaving 3 bases between them. DNA of the CDR3: TGTGCCAGCAGCCAGTATAATTCACCCCTCCACTTT. This sequence encodes CASSQYNSPLHF.

This chain connects TRBV30 to TRBJ2-4, with 9 nucleotides matching TRBD2. The CDR3 extends over 15 amino acids. The germline gives CDR1 GTSNPN, CDR2 SVGIG (reference sequence). Losses at the gene ends were 1 base for V and 3 bases for J; bases not matched to a gene: 4. CDR3 in DNA: TGTGCCTGGAGTGGCGGGGGGGCCGACAAAAACATTCAGTACTTC. This encodes CAWSGGGADKNIQYF.

The chain carries TRBV9 and TRBJ1-6, with TRBD1 identical over 9 bases. The CDR3 has 17 residues. Per germline, CDR1 SGDLS and CDR2 YYNGEE. V lost 0 bases, J lost 10 bases, and 11 bases stayed unmatched. DNA of the CDR3: TGTGCCAGCAGCGTAGAAGGATCGGGACAGGGAAGGTCACCCCTCCACTTT. This encodes CASSVEGSGQGRSPLHF.

The chain combines TRBV7-2 with TRBJ2-2; D is possibly TRBD1 (6 bases). The CDR3 length is 13 residues. CDR1 SGHTA and CDR2 FQGNSA come from the germline V gene. The V end lost 1 base, the J end lost 7 bases, and 7 bases lay between the germline ends. CDR3 region: CASSLDRVGELFF. DNA of the CDR3: TGTGCCAGCAGCTTAGACAGGGTCGGGGAGCTGTTTTTT. Together with reference TRBV7-2 and TRBJ2-2, the CDR3 gives the full variable domain: GAGVSQSPSNKVTEKGKDVELRCDPISGHTALYWYRQSLGQGLEFLIYFQGNSAPDKSGLPSDRFSAERTGGSVSTLTIQRTQQEDSAVYLCASSLDRVGELFFGEGSRLTVL.

V and J are TRBV27 and TRBJ2-7, with 9 bases identical to TRBD2. Trimming removed 3 bases from V and 8 bases from J; junction bases left unmatched: 11. Looked up from germline, CDR1 is MNHEY and CDR2 is SMNVEV (reference sequence). This CDR3 comprises 15 residues. For the CDR3, the DNA is TGTGCCAGCAGTTTCTTCGCGGGGGGGCGGCTGAAGCAGTACTTC. Protein sequence: CASSFFAGGRLKQYF.

J is TRBJ1-4 and V is TRBV7-8, with no clear D. The CDR3 is 16 amino acids. V was trimmed by 4 bases and J by 3 bases, leaving 15 bases between them. Germline loops: CDR1 SGHVS, CDR2 FQNEAQ. In nucleotides, the CDR3 is TGTGCCAGCAGCTCAGAGGCGACGGTCCCTAATGAAAAACTGTTTTTT. Translating it yields CASSSEATVPNEKLFF.

The rearrangement uses TRBV5-1 and TRBJ1-6; D uncertain. The V gene lost 0 bases and the J gene lost 8 bases, with 12 bases spanning the gap. From germline, CDR1 is SGHRS and CDR2 YFSETQ. This CDR3 contains 15 residues. The CDR3 protein is CASSLGLLADSPLHF. CDR3 nucleotides: TGCGCCAGCAGCTTGGGTCTCCTCGCAGATTCACCCCTCCACTTT.